This entry features one T cell receptor beta chain sequence. Antigen specificity is unknown. These data are taken from a study of shared clonotypes between healthy human individuals. Study-wide results and limits: The four-donor shared clonotypes exceeded non-shared clonotypes in generation probability, with non-shared ones scoring lower. Sampling covered nothing but blood. Tissue TCR repertoires likely differ from those found in blood.

Execution of the assay was at deep level. Researchers divided each subset's genomic DNA evenly across several immunoSEQ plates. The method was immunoSEQ multiplex PCR; TCRdb's version includes in-frame clones alone and lacks a portion of them. The table has roughly 500,000 clones, around 95% seen once. This receptor was taken from a woman in her twenties or thirties in good health. Sequenced: naive CD4+ T cells sorted from blood. Subset of the sample: CD45RA+ positively selected.

Written as DNA, the CDR3 is TGTGCCAGTAGCCGGGGAGTTTATCTCCCTGGAAACACCATATATTTT. It yields the protein CASSRGVYLPGNTIYF. The chain is built from TRBV19 and TRBJ1-3; D gene unclear. The CDR3 is 16 amino acids. Trimming took off 6 bases at V and 2 bases at J, with 17 bases between the two ends. Germline V gene data show CDR1 as LNHDA and CDR2 as SQIVND (reference sequence).